This is a list of T cell receptor beta chains from one sample in a study of T cell responses to AZD1222 COVID-19 vaccine. Produced via immunoSEQ multiplex PCR; TCRdb's table is partial and in-frame only. The table records about 99,000 clones, roughly 92% of them present only once. The sequencing here drew on peripheral blood, taken 28 days after the second AZD1222 dose. All receptors come from an adult who received the AZD1222 COVID-19 vaccine. The CDR3 runs from the conserved cysteine through the conserved F or W. D genes are given only for firm matches. Clone size is shown for a subset of rows, as once, few, many or a class of expanded clone.

>NA|TRBJ2-1|NA|TRBV19
TGTGCCAGTAGTGCTGGGACCCTGACCTACAATGAGCAGTTCTTC
CASSAGTLTYNEQFF
>NA|TRBJ1-1|TRBD1|TRBV19
TGTGCCAGTAGTATAGCCCCGGGACAGGGCACTGAAGCTTTCTTT
CASSIAPGQGTEAFF
>NA|TRBJ1-5|TRBD1|TRBV19
TGTGCCAGTAGTCTCGGGACAGGGGGCCATAGCAATCAGCCCCAGCATTTT
CASSLGTGGHSNQPQHF
>NA|TRBJ2-2|NA|TRBV30
TGTGCCTGGAGTGCGGCATCGAACACCGGGGAGCTGTTTTTT
CAWSAASNTGELFF
>NA|TRBJ2-1|NA|TRBV25-1
TGTGCCAGCAGTGAATTCGATGAGCAGTTCTTC
CASSEFDEQFF
>NA|TRBJ2-5|TRBD2|TRBV7-2
TGTGCCAGCAGTGCCCAACTAGCGGCCCAAGAGACCCAGTACTTC
CASSAQLAAQETQYF
>NA|TRBJ1-2|NA|TRBV27
TGTGCCACCACTTCCCAATTAAACCGAGGGGGCTACACCTTC
CATTSQLNRGGYTF
>NA|TRBJ2-1|TRBD1|TRBV11-3
TGTGCCAGCAGCTTCGGGACAGATTACAATGAGCAGTTCTTC
CASSFGTDYNEQFF
>NA|TRBJ1-2|NA|TRBV7-9
TGTGCCAGCAGCTTAGTAGTGATCAACTATGGCTACACCTTC
CASSLVVINYGYTF
>once|TRBJ1-2|NA|TRBV5-1
TGCGCCAGCAGCACGGGACAAGCTATTAACTATGGCTACACCTTC
CASSTGQAINYGYTF
>once|TRBJ1-3|NA|TRBV2
TGTGCCAGCAGTCTGCCGGGGTCTGGAAACACCATATATTTT
CASSLPGSGNTIYF
>few|TRBJ1-4|NA|TRBV5-1
TGCGCCAGCAGCCCCTGGGGACAAGTTAATGAAAAACTGTTTTTT
CASSPWGQVNEKLFF
>NA|TRBJ2-3|NA|TRBV28
TGTGCCAGCAGTTTAAGGGGGAATACGCAGTATTTT
CASSLRGNTQYF
>NA|TRBJ2-1|NA|TRBV7-5
TGTGCCAGAAGCTTAGTAGCAGGGAAGCAGTTCTTC
CARSLVAGKQFF
>NA|TRBJ1-5|TRBD1|TRBV2
TGTGCCAGCAGTGCAGGGGGCACGTCAAATCAGCCCCAGCATTTT
CASSAGGTSNQPQHF
>NA|TRBJ2-3|NA|TRBV7-2
TGTGCCAGCAGCACAATCGGCCCTACAGATACGCAGTATTTT
CASSTIGPTDTQYF
>NA|TRBJ2-1|NA|TRBV19
TGTGCCAGTAGCCGACTCAATTCTAGGAATGAGCAGTTCTTC
CASSRLNSRNEQFF
>NA|TRBJ1-1|TRBD1|TRBV11-3
TGTGCCAGCAGCCCAACGACAGGGGTGAACACTGAAGCTTTCTTT
CASSPTTGVNTEAFF
>once|TRBJ2-3|NA|TRBV3-1/TRBV3-2
TGTGCCGTGAGCGGTAAAAGCACAGATACGCAGTATTTT
CAVSGKSTDTQYF
>NA|TRBJ1-5|TRBD1|TRBV6-6
TGTGCCACCGTCGACAGGGTCCAAATGATGCCCCAGCATTTT
CATVDRVQMMPQHF
>NA|TRBJ2-7|NA|TRBV29-1
TGCAGCGTTGAAAACAGGAACTACGAGCAGTACTTC
CSVENRNYEQYF
>many|TRBJ2-7|NA|TRBV15
TGTGCCACCAGCAGAGATTCGCAGGGGGGTTCCGAGCAGTACTTC
CATSRDSQGGSEQYF
>NA|TRBJ2-7|NA|TRBV5-4
TGTGCCAGCAGCTCTTCTACAGAAACCTACGAGCAGTACTTC
CASSSSTETYEQYF
>NA|TRBJ2-3|NA|TRBV27
TGTGCCAGCAGTTTAAGACCGCCGTGGGAGGACCGCACAGATACGCAGTATTTT
CASSLRPPWEDRTDTQYF
>NA|TRBJ2-5|TRBD1|TRBV5-6
TGTGCCAGCAGCTTCTCGGACAGGGGCCACTCGTACCAAGAGACCCAGTACTTC
CASSFSDRGHSYQETQYF
>NA|TRBJ1-6|NA|TRBV2
TGTGCCGGGAGGGGCTCCTATAATTCACCCCTCCACTTT
CAGRGSYNSPLHF
>NA|TRBJ2-1|TRBD2|TRBV7-9
TGTGCCAGCAGCTTTACATCCGGGACTAGCGGCTACAATGAGCAGTTCTTC
CASSFTSGTSGYNEQFF
>NA|TRBJ2-3|NA|TRBV24-1
TGTGCCACCGCGGCAGGGGATACAGATACGCAGTATTTT
CATAAGDTDTQYF
>NA|TRBJ1-2|TRBD1|TRBV7-8
TGTGCCAGCAGCACTGGGACAGGGGGCGATTATGGCTACACCTTC
CASSTGTGGDYGYTF
>NA|TRBJ2-1|TRBD2|TRBV28
TGTGCCAGCAGTTATTCCCGCCTAGCGGGCCCAGGTTGGTTCTTC
CASSYSRLAGPGWFF
>NA|TRBJ1-1|NA|TRBV5-5
TGTGCCAGCAGCCTGGGGGGACATTCCACTGAAGCTTTCTTT
CASSLGGHSTEAFF
>NA|TRBJ1-2|NA|TRBV24-1
TGTGCCACCAGTGATTCGGGGCGTCTTAACTATGGCTACACCTTC
CATSDSGRLNYGYTF
>NA|TRBJ1-6|NA|TRBV5-4
TGTGCCAGCAGTCTGGAGGGGTATAATTCACCCCTCCACTTT
CASSLEGYNSPLHF
>once|TRBJ1-1|NA|TRBV6-2/TRBV6-3
TGTGCCAGCAGTTACAACCCATTCTGGAACACTGAAGCTTTCTTT
CASSYNPFWNTEAFF
>NA|TRBJ2-3|NA|TRBV24-1
TGTGCCACCAGTGATTTTAGGCTAGCCGGAGATACGCAGTATTTT
CATSDFRLAGDTQYF
>NA|TRBJ2-5|NA|TRBV20-1
TGCAGTGCCCTGGGAGAGACCCAGTACTTC
CSALGETQYF
>NA|TRBJ2-1|NA|TRBV7-9
TGTGCCAGCAGCCCTCCCATGAGGGCCCGGCAGTTCTTC
CASSPPMRARQFF
>NA|TRBJ2-3|TRBD1|TRBV7-2
TGTGCCAGCGTGGGACAGGGGGCCTCAGATACGCAGTATTTT
CASVGQGASDTQYF
>NA|TRBJ2-3|NA|TRBV7-8
TGTGCCAGCAGCTTAGGAGCGGGAGATACGCAGTATTTT
CASSLGAGDTQYF
>NA|TRBJ1-2|TRBD1|TRBV7-9
TGTGCCAGCAGCCCGAGGACAGGGGGCTATGGCTACACCTTC
CASSPRTGGYGYTF